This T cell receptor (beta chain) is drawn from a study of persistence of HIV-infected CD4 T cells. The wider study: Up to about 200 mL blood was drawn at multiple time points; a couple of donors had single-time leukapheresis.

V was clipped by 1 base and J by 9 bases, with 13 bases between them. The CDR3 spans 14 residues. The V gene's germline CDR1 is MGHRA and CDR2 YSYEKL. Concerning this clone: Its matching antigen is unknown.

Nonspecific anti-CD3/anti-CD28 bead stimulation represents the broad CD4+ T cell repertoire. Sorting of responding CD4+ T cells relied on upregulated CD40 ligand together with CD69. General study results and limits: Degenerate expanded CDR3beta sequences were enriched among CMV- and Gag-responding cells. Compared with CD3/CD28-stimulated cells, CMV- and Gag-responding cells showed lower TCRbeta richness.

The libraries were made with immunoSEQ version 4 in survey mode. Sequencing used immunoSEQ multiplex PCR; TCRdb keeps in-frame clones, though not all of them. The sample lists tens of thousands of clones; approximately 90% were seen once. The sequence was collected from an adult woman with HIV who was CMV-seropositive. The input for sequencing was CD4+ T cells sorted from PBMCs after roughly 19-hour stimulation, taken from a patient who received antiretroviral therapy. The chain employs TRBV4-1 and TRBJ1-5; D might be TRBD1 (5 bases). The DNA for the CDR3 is TGCGCCAGCAGCCAAGCCGGGACGGAGGGGCCCCAGCATTTT. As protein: CASSQAGTEGPQHF.